The entry that follows covers one T cell receptor beta chain sequence. The data derive from a study of blood T cell repertoires in COVID-19. Study in general: T cells, B-cell-depleted T cells, or PBMCs supplied cDNA or gDNA.

This table comes from immunoSEQ multiplex PCR, and its TCRdb copy is limited to in-frame clones, with some not included. The profile shows 120,000 or so clones, approximately 74% of them singletons. Germline V gene sequence: CDR1 MDHEN, CDR2 SYDVKM. Germline trimming cut 6 bases from V and 7 bases from J; bases unmatched to any gene: 23. There are 18 residues in the CDR3. This chain links TRBV28 with TRBJ1-2; TRBD1 matches at 7 bases. Sequencing was done on a sample of peripheral blood. The source of this sequence is a man aged 55-75 years with acute or convalescent COVID-19. DNA of the CDR3: TGTGCCAGCAGCCCTCAGACAGGGAAAAGGTTAGGATCTGGTGGCTACACCTTC. It codes for CASSPQTGKRLGSGGYTF.